This T cell receptor (beta chain) was retrieved from a study of shared T cell receptors in the human thymus. The data were produced by immunoSEQ multiplex PCR, yet TCRdb's version contains in-frame clones alone and is incomplete. This table holds some 700,000 clones, 80% to 90% found once. The CDR3 covers 14 residues. With 7 bases clipped from V and 7 bases from J, the junction kept 10 bases outside the gene matches. Germline V gene lookup returns CDR1 SNHLY and CDR2 FYNNEI. The same data also went into a second study, on human thymus T cells. This second study says: Donors consisted of healthy Finnish infants (having corrective surgery for congenital heart defects). Corrective cardiac operations yielded the resected thymus tissue. Unrelated people showed highly overlapping thymic repertoires, related research reported.

The sample was thymocytes. This rearrangement joins TRBV2 to TRBJ2-1, with TRBD1 matching over 7 bases. The receptor's source is a girl in the first two years of life with a congenital heart defect. The CDR3 here is CASKGATLENEQFF. As DNA, the CDR3 is TGTGCCAGCAAGGGGGCGACCTTGGAGAATGAGCAGTTCTTC.